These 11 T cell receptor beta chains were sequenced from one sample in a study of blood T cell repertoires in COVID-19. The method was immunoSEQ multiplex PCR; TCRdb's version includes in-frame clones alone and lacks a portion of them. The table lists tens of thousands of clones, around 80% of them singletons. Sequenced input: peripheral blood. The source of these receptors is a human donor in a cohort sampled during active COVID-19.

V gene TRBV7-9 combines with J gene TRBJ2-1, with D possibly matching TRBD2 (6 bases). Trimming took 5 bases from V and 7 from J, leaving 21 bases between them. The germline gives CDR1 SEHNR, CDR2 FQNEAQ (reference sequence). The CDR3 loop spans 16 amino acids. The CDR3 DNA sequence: TGTGCCAGCAGCCCGGGGGTGCAGGGATATCGAAATGAGCAGTTCTTC. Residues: CASSPGVQGYRNEQFF.

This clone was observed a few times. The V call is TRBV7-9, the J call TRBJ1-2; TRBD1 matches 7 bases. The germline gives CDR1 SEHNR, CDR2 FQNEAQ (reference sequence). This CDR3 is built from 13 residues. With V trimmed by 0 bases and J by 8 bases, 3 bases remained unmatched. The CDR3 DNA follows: TGTGCCAGCAGCTTAGCCTCAGGGGGAGGCTACACCTTC. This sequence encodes CASSLASGGGYTF.

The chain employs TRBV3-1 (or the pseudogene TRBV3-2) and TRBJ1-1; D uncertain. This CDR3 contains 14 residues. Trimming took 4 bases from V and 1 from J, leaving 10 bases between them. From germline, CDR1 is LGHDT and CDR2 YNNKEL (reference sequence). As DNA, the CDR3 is TGTGCCAGCAGCCTTGAACACGAGAACACTGAAGCTTTCTTT. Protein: CASSLEHENTEAFF.

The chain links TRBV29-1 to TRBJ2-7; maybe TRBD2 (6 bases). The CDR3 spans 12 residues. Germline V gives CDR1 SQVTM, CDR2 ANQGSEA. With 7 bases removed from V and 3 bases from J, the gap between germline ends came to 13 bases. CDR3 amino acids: CSGWDSDYEQYF. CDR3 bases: TGCAGCGGTTGGGACTCAGACTACGAGCAGTACTTC.

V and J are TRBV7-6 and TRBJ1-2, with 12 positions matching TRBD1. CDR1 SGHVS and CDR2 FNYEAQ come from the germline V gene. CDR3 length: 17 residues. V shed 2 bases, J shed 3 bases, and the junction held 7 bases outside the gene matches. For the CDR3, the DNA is TGTGCCAGCAGCTTATCCGGGACAGGGGGCTTATACTATGGCTACACCTTC. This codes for CASSLSGTGGLYYGYTF.

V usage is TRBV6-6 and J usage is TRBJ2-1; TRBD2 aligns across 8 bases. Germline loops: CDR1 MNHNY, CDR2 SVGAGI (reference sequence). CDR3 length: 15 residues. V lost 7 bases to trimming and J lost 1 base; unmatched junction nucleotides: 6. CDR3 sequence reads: CASTPGGESYNEQFF. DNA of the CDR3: TGTGCCAGCACCCCGGGGGGGGAGTCCTACAATGAGCAGTTCTTC.

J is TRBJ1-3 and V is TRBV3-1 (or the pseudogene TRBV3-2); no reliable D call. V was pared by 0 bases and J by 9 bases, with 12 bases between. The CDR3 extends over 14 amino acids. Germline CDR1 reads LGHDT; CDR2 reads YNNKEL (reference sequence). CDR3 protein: CASSQEERESTIYF. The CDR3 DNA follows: TGTGCCAGCAGCCAAGAAGAGAGGGAGAGCACCATATATTTT.

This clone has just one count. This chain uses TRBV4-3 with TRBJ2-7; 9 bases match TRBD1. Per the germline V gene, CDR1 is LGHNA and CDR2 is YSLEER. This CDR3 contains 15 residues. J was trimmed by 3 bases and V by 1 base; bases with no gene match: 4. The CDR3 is CASSQGTGANYEQYF. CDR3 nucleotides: TGCGCCAGCAGCCAAGGGACAGGGGCCAACTACGAGCAGTACTTC.

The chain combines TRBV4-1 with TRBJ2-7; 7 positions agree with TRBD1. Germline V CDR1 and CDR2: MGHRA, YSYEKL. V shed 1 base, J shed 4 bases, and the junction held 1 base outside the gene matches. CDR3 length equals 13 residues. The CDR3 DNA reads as TGCGCCAGCAGCCAAGGGACAGGATACGAGCAGTACTTC. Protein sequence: CASSQGTGYEQYF.

This CDR3 reads CASSWTVKNTEAFF. For the CDR3, the DNA is TGTGCCAGCAGTTGGACAGTAAAGAACACTGAAGCTTTCTTT. The chain recombines TRBV27 with TRBJ1-1; a possible D gene is TRBD1 (6 bases). CDR1 and CDR2 from the germline V gene are MNHEY and SMNVEV (reference sequence). The CDR3 spans 14 residues. V lost 4 bases, J lost 1 base, and 10 bases lay in between.

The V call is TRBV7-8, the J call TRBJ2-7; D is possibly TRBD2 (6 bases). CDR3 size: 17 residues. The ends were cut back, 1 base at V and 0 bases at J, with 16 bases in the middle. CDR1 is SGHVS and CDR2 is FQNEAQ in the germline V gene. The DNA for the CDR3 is TGTGCCAGCAGCTTAGTAGGTCGGGGACTGTCCTCCTACGAGCAGTACTTC. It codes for CASSLVGRGLSSYEQYF. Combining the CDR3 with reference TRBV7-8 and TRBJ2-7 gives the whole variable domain GAGVSQSPRYKVAKRGQDVALRCDPISGHVSLFWYQQALGQGPEFLTYFQNEAQLDKSGLPSDRFFAERPEGSVSTLKIQRTQQEDSAVYLCASSLVGRGLSSYEQYFGPGTRLTVT.